A single sample is the source of the 31 T cell receptor beta chains below, sequenced in a study of Ad26.COV2.S vaccination and SARS-CoV-2 variants. Treatment indicated: some 19 received Ad26.COV2.S at low or high dose, single or two shots; 5 received placebo; per-sample allocation not given. The study sampled participants on day 63 after the first vaccine or placebo injection. Assay used: immunoSEQ multiplex PCR; TCRdb lists only in-frame clones, some missing. This table holds over 300,000 clones, around 82% found once. The sequences come from peripheral blood, collected in a trial of Ad26.COV2.S vaccine versus placebo. These receptors were obtained from a person between 18 and 60 years old who received the Ad26.COV2.S COVID-19 vaccine or a placebo.

The DNA of the CDR3 is TGCAGCGTTGAAACAGCCACCTACGAGCAGTACTTC. Encoded protein: CSVETATYEQYF. V gene TRBV29-1 combines with J gene TRBJ2-7; the D is unclear. CDR1 SQVTM and CDR2 ANQGSEA come from the germline V gene. Trimming stripped 2 bases from V and 2 bases from J, with 7 bases between. This CDR3 is built from 12 residues.

The J gene is TRBJ2-1, the V gene TRBV29-1; TRBD1 aligns across 8 bases. The V gene's germline CDR1 is SQVTM and CDR2 ANQGSEA. CDR3 size: 14 residues. The V and J ends lost 6 bases and 10 bases, in that order; junction bases with no gene match: 14. The CDR3 sequence is CSVGTGTAVSEQFF. The CDR3 DNA follows: TGCAGCGTGGGGACAGGAACAGCGGTTTCGGAGCAGTTCTTC.

The rearrangement uses TRBV5-1 and TRBJ2-5; 7 bases agree with TRBD1. After removal of 3 bases from V and 1 base from J, the junction contained 0 bases not matched to a gene. The CDR3 has 13 amino acids. Germline assignment: CDR1 SGHRS and CDR2 YFSETQ. The CDR3 nucleotides are TGCGCCAGCAGCTGGGACAGCCAAGAGACCCAGTACTTC. Encoded protein: CASSWDSQETQYF.

Only one count was recorded for this clone. The J gene is TRBJ1-1, the V gene TRBV18; D is unclear. From germline, CDR1 is KGHSH and CDR2 LQKENI. This CDR3 spans 11 amino acids. The germline V and J ends were trimmed by 3 bases and 6 bases, with 5 bases remaining between them. The DNA for the CDR3 is TGTGCCAGCTCACCGGACCCTGAAGCTTTCTTT. It is translated as CASSPDPEAFF.

This chain links TRBV11-2 with TRBJ2-5, with a possible D match to TRBD1 (6 bases). The CDR3 is made up of 15 amino acids. The V and J ends lost 8 bases and 5 bases respectively, with 21 bases between them. In germline, CDR1 is SGHAT, CDR2 FQNNGV. CDR3 bases: TGTGCCAGCCTCTCCCTAGGGGGACCCGGGGAGACCCAGTACTTC. Its translation: CASLSLGGPGETQYF. Full variable domain (remainder filled in from reference TRBV11-2 and TRBJ2-5): EAGVAQSPRYKIIEKRQSVAFWCNPISGHATLYWYQQILGQGPKLLIQFQNNGVVDDSQLPKDRFSAERLKGVDSTLKIQPAKLEDSAVYLCASLSLGGPGETQYFGPGTRLLVL.

This chain links TRBV5-1 with TRBJ2-5; either TRBD1 or TRBD2 may fit D (6 bases each). CDR1 is SGHRS, CDR2 YFSETQ, per germline. Trimming shortened V by 2 bases and J by 4 bases, and 12 bases separated the two germline ends. This CDR3 comprises 14 residues. The CDR3 loop is CASSFGGPGETQYF. The CDR3 region has the DNA TGCGCCAGCAGCTTTGGGGGGCCGGGAGAGACCCAGTACTTC. Drawing the rest from reference TRBV5-1 and TRBJ2-5, the complete variable domain is KAGVTQTPRYLIKTRGQQVTLSCSPISGHRSVSWYQQTPGQGLQFLFEYFSETQRNKGNFPGRFSGRQFSNSRSEMNVSTLELGDSALYLCASSFGGPGETQYFGPGTRLLVL.

The genes are TRBV11-3 and TRBJ2-5; possible D gene TRBD2, 6 bases. Per the germline V gene, CDR1 is SGHNT and CDR2 is YENEEA. There are 16 residues in the CDR3. Trimming removed 5 bases from V and 4 bases from J, with 20 bases in between. CDR3 sequence: CASSDIRESSGETQYF. The CDR3 nucleotides are TGTGCCAGCAGCGATATACGGGAGTCTTCCGGAGAGACCCAGTACTTC.

This rearrangement joins TRBV11-3 to TRBJ2-7; 10 nucleotides agree with TRBD2. The junction had 3 bases not matched to a gene; V was cut back by 1 base and J by 3 bases. Germline lookup yields CDR1 SGHNT and CDR2 YENEEA. The CDR3 contains 15 residues. The CDR3 is CASSLGAGGGYEQYF. The CDR3 coding sequence is TGTGCCAGCAGCTTAGGAGCGGGAGGGGGCTACGAGCAGTACTTC.

The chain carries TRBV11-2 and TRBJ2-5; 8 bases match TRBD2. Germline CDR1 reads SGHAT; CDR2 reads FQNNGV. This CDR3 region has 13 residues. J lost 11 bases, V lost 3 bases, and 8 bases had no gene match. CDR3 in DNA: TGTGCCAGCAGCTTCTATACGGGGGGGGAGCAGTACTTC. Translating gives CASSFYTGGEQYF.

The J gene is TRBJ2-2, the V gene TRBV25-1; 7 bases line up with TRBD2. This CDR3 region has 17 residues. Trimming took 0 bases from V and 3 from J; bases not matched to a gene: 7. CDR1 is MGHDK and CDR2 is SYGVNS in the germline V gene. For the CDR3, the DNA is TGTGCCAGCAGTGAATATCCCTGGGGGGGAGACACCGGGGAGCTGTTTTTT. Amino acids: CASSEYPWGGDTGELFF. The variable domain in full, completed from reference TRBV25-1 and TRBJ2-2, reads EADIYQTPRYLVIGTGKKITLECSQTMGHDKMYWYQQDPGMELHLIHYSYGVNSTEKGDLSSESTVSRIRTEHFPLTLESARPSHTSQYLCASSEYPWGGDTGELFFGEGSRLTVL.

The chain uses TRBV5-6 and TRBJ2-7; a weak D match, TRBD2 (5 bases). Trimming cost V 2 bases and J 7 bases, with 7 bases left between them. Germline V CDR1 and CDR2: SGHDT, YYEEEE. The CDR3 loop spans 11 amino acids. CDR3 sequence (DNA): TGTGCCAGCAGCTTACGGGGAGAGCAGTACTTC. Encoded protein: CASSLRGEQYF.

V is TRBV29-1 and J is TRBJ1-2; no clear D gene. Trimming took off 3 bases at V and 4 bases at J, with 12 bases between the two ends. CDR1 and CDR2 from the germline V gene are SQVTM and ANQGSEA. The CDR3 loop spans 13 amino acids. The CDR3 here is CSVDESLIYGYTF. The CDR3 bases are TGCAGCGTTGATGAATCGCTCATCTATGGCTACACCTTC.

This clone showed up just once. This sequence joins TRBV5-5 and TRBJ2-7, with 9 positions matching TRBD1. Germline CDR1 is SGHKS and CDR2 is YYEKEE (reference sequence). The CDR3 spans 16 residues. J was trimmed by 5 bases and V by 1 base; bases with no gene match: 10. In DNA, the CDR3 is TGTGCCAGCAGCTTGATTGTAATACAGGGGGCTCACGAGCAGTACTTC. Protein sequence: CASSLIVIQGAHEQYF.

The rearrangement uses TRBV30 and TRBJ2-2, with 9 bases lining up with TRBD2. This CDR3 is built from 15 residues. The junction had 7 bases not matched to a gene; V was cut back by 1 base and J by 7 bases. From germline, CDR1 is GTSNPN and CDR2 SVGIG (reference sequence). The CDR3 spells CAWSASSGISGELFF. The CDR3 region has the DNA TGTGCCTGGAGTGCGTCTAGCGGGATTAGCGGGGAGCTGTTTTTT.

This chain joins TRBV3-1 (or the pseudogene TRBV3-2) and TRBJ1-1, with TRBD1 as a possible D gene (6 bases). Germline V gives CDR1 LGHDT, CDR2 YNNKEL (reference sequence). The CDR3 loop spans 14 amino acids. The V gene lost 3 bases and the J gene lost 3 bases, with 11 bases spanning the gap. CDR3 protein: CASSQVEGDTEAFF. The CDR3 DNA sequence: TGTGCCAGCAGCCAGGTGGAGGGGGACACTGAAGCTTTCTTT.

This chain joins TRBV7-9 and TRBJ2-3, with D unresolved. This CDR3 region has 15 residues. Trimming shortened V by 6 bases and J by 2 bases, and 15 bases separated the two germline ends. CDR1 and CDR2 from the germline V gene are SEHNR and FQNEAQ (reference sequence). The CDR3 is CASSPRPRHTDTQYF. The CDR3 DNA follows: TGTGCCAGCAGTCCCAGACCCCGCCACACAGATACGCAGTATTTT.

The chain is built from TRBV10-3 and TRBJ1-2; D is undetermined. The CDR3 contains 13 residues. Germline V gene data show CDR1 as ENHRY and CDR2 as SYGVKD. Trimming pared 2 bases from V and 4 bases from J, leaving 8 bases between. The CDR3 DNA is TGTGCCATCAGTGAGGGACTCCGCTATGGCTACACCTTC. It is translated as CAISEGLRYGYTF.

The genes are TRBV18 and TRBJ1-1; possible D gene TRBD1, 5 bases. Germline V gene data show CDR1 as KGHSH and CDR2 as LQKENI. V lost 3 bases, J lost 1 base, and 9 bases lay in between. The CDR3 length is 14 residues. The CDR3 nucleotides read TGTGCCAGCTCACCGGGGGGGAAGAACACTGAAGCTTTCTTT. Amino acid sequence: CASSPGGKNTEAFF.

V usage is TRBV11-3 and J usage is TRBJ1-1; no reliable D call. Germline CDR1 is SGHNT and CDR2 is YENEEA. The CDR3 extends over 13 amino acids. Trimming took off 5 bases at V and 1 base at J, with 8 bases between the two ends. The chain's CDR3 is CASSRQRNTEAFF. DNA for the CDR3: TGTGCCAGCAGCCGGCAGAGGAACACTGAAGCTTTCTTT.

CDR3 sequence (DNA): TGCGCCAGCAGCCAAGACGGGACGGCAGATACGCAGTATTTT. Translated, it gives CASSQDGTADTQYF. The V gene is TRBV4-1, the J gene TRBJ2-3; D may be TRBD1 or TRBD2 (5 bases each). CDR1 is MGHRA, CDR2 YSYEKL, per germline. This CDR3 has 14 residues. The V end lost 0 bases, the J end lost 4 bases, and 8 bases lay between the germline ends.

The gene calls are TRBV4-2 and TRBJ2-7; the match to TRBD1 covers 8 bases. Germline loops: CDR1 LGHNA, CDR2 YNFKEQ. CDR3 length equals 14 residues. After removal of 4 bases from V and 2 bases from J, the junction contained 4 bases not matched to a gene. This CDR3 reads CASSRDRGTYEQYF. The CDR3, as DNA: TGTGCCAGCAGCCGTGACAGGGGAACCTACGAGCAGTACTTC.

This sequence joins TRBV7-9 and TRBJ2-4, with D tentatively TRBD1 (6 bases). With 5 bases removed from V and 12 bases from J, the gap between germline ends came to 17 bases. CDR1 SEHNR and CDR2 FQNEAQ come from the germline V gene (reference sequence). There are 13 residues in the CDR3. This chain's CDR3 is CASSENLQGNQYF. CDR3 sequence (DNA): TGTGCCAGCAGCGAAAACCTACAGGGTAATCAGTACTTC.

This clone was observed once. The gene calls are TRBV18 and TRBJ2-2; no reliable D call. Per the germline V gene, CDR1 is KGHSH and CDR2 is LQKENI. The V gene lost 3 bases and the J gene lost 7 bases, with 12 bases spanning the gap. The CDR3 contains 14 residues. CDR3 amino acids: CASSPQQWGGELFF. The CDR3, as DNA: TGTGCCAGCTCACCCCAGCAGTGGGGCGGGGAGCTGTTTTTT.

The chain carries TRBV18 and TRBJ2-5; D remains unclear. Germline V CDR1 and CDR2: KGHSH, LQKENI. The CDR3 consists of 11 residues. Between the trimmed V and J ends, which lost 6 bases and 5 bases, there was a span of 7 bases. CDR3 region: CASSDRETQYF. The CDR3 DNA follows: TGTGCCAGCTCGGACCGGGAGACCCAGTACTTC.

The chain recombines TRBV9 with TRBJ1-1; 7 bases match TRBD1. The germline gives CDR1 SGDLS, CDR2 YYNGEE. Unmatched junction bases numbered 12, after V lost 4 bases and J lost 0 bases. The CDR3 totals 17 residues. CDR3 residues: CASSPRSGTAMNTEAFF. CDR3 bases: TGTGCCAGCAGCCCACGATCAGGGACAGCTATGAACACTGAAGCTTTCTTT. The whole variable domain, filled in from reference TRBV9 and TRBJ1-1, reads DSGVTQTPKHLITATGQRVTLRCSPRSGDLSVYWYQQSLDQGLQFLIQYYNGEERAKGNILERFSAQQFPDLHSELNLSSLELGDSALYFCASSPRSGTAMNTEAFFGQGTRLTVV.

The chain has TRBV7-2 and TRBJ2-3; weak D call: TRBD2 (5 bases). Trimming removed 3 bases at V and 4 bases at J, with 8 bases between. Looked up from germline, CDR1 is SGHTA and CDR2 is FQGNSA. The CDR3 sequence is 13 residues long. The CDR3 region is CASSFGLSDTQYF. The CDR3, as DNA: TGTGCCAGCAGCTTCGGACTTTCAGATACGCAGTATTTT.

The chain joins TRBV7-9 to TRBJ1-2, with D unresolved. Trimming removed 6 bases from V and 3 bases from J, with 14 bases in between. The CDR3 spans 14 residues. The germline V gene encodes CDR1 SEHNR and CDR2 FQNEAQ (reference sequence). CDR3 loop: CASRAHETHYGYTF. CDR3 coding DNA: TGTGCCAGCAGGGCCCACGAGACCCACTATGGCTACACCTTC.

The chain couples TRBV3-1 (or the pseudogene TRBV3-2) to TRBJ2-7, with 12 positions matching TRBD2. Germline values: CDR1 LGHDT, CDR2 YNNKEL (reference sequence). The V segment lost 5 bases and the J segment 3 bases; nucleotides outside the gene matches: 17. The CDR3 is made up of 19 amino acids. CDR3 nucleotides: TGTGCCAGCAGCTATCTTAAGTGCCGGACTAGCGGGACTTACTACGAGCAGTACTTC. Protein: CASSYLKCRTSGTYYEQYF.

V usage is TRBV6-5 and J usage is TRBJ2-7, with TRBD2 matching 7 bases. The CDR3 length is 15 residues. The germline gives CDR1 MNHEY, CDR2 SVGAGI. V lost 2 bases and J lost 2; bases outside the gene matches: 6. The chain's CDR3 is CASSYLGGTTYEQYF. The CDR3 DNA is TGTGCCAGCAGTTACCTCGGGGGGACTACCTACGAGCAGTACTTC.

J is TRBJ2-3 and V is TRBV3-1 (or the pseudogene TRBV3-2); 7 nucleotides agree with TRBD2. V shed 0 bases and J 0 bases; nucleotides not matched to a gene: 6. This CDR3 spans 17 amino acids. The germline V gene encodes CDR1 LGHDT and CDR2 YNNKEL (reference sequence). The CDR3 DNA reads TGTGCCAGCAGCCAAGATCAAAGGCGGGGGAGCACAGATACGCAGTATTTT. Translating it yields CASSQDQRRGSTDTQYF.

The rearrangement joins TRBV5-1 to TRBJ2-7; D is possibly TRBD1 or TRBD2 (5 bases each). CDR1 SGHRS and CDR2 YFSETQ come from the germline V gene. The CDR3 covers 14 residues. The V end was cut by 3 bases, the J end by 6 bases, with 16 bases between. The CDR3 is CASSSGTVGSEQYF. The CDR3, as DNA: TGCGCCAGCAGCTCTGGGACGGTCGGCTCCGAGCAGTACTTC.